This TCR beta chain was captured by sequencing in a study of blood T cell repertoires in COVID-19. Study in general: COVID-19 samples collected from the United States, Italy and Spain covered acute and convalescent phases. The cDNA or gDNA used as material had been derived from T cells, B-cell-depleted T cells, or PBMCs.

There are 14 residues in the CDR3. CDR1 is LGHNA and CDR2 is YNFKEQ in the germline V gene. Trimming removed 0 bases at V and 4 bases at J, with 7 bases between. Produced via immunoSEQ multiplex PCR; TCRdb's table is partial and in-frame only. The profile shows around 250,000 clones, 85% to 90% of them singletons. The specimen sequenced was PBMCs or T cells enriched from blood (not recorded which). The chain recombines TRBV4-2 with TRBJ1-5; D not resolved. This receptor was obtained from a man aged 18 to 30 who had recovered from COVID-19. CDR3 nucleotide sequence: TGTGCCAGCAGCCAAGACCCCAAAAATCAGCCCCAGCATTTT. Translated, it gives CASSQDPKNQPQHF.